This TCR beta chain was observed in a study of blood T cells in healthy people across ages. General observations from the study: Significant beta diversity loss was already apparent by age roughly 43, declining roughly linearly. What prevented conclusive comparison of naive and antigen-experienced cells was that PBMCs were unsorted.

The CDR3 has 15 amino acids. Trimming took 4 bases from V and 7 from J; bases not matched to a gene: 9. Germline V CDR1 and CDR2: SGHVS, FQNEAQ. PCR was performed a second time for about 6 to 12 cycles using a sample-barcoded 5' primer and a J-beta primer mix. A template-switch adaptor with 12 random nucleotides tagged each cDNA molecule. TCRdb itself ran the 5' RACE reads through MiXCR, one entry per CDR3 protein. Here the sample spans 1.5 million to 2 million distinct CDR3 sequences, about 49% being singletons. Comments on this clonotype: Antigen specificity is unknown.

The receptor was isolated from a woman aged 40 to 55 in good health. Sequenced sample: blood. This chain connects TRBV7-8 to TRBJ2-3, with 9 bases lining up with TRBD2. Here the CDR3 DNA reads TGTGCCAGCAGCTCCGAATTGACTAGCGGCAATACGCAGTATTTT. Translation gives CASSSELTSGNTQYF.